The next 15 T cell receptor beta chains were all read from a single sample in a study of cytomegalovirus exposure and HLA in healthy donors. It was with 60 Vbeta and 13 Jbeta primers that the PCR ran. Measured with immunoSEQ multiplex PCR; TCRdb has only the in-frame clones, and not every one. The top ten clones hold 6.7% of a sample with 120,000 to 150,000 clones, roughly 80% of them seen once. The sample consisted of PBMCs. The receptors come from a woman between 40 and 55 years old in good health and CMV-seropositive.

This clone occurred a few times. CDR3 sequence (DNA): TGTGCCAGCAGCTTAGATCCAACTTCTACCTACGAGCAGTACTTC. Encoded protein: CASSLDPTSTYEQYF. J is TRBJ2-5 and V is TRBV11-1, with D uncertain. The J call may be faulty, since TRBJ2-7 better matches the DNA end. The CDR3 has 15 amino acids. Germline V CDR1 and CDR2: SGHAT, FQDESV (reference sequence).

The chain recombines TRBV2 with TRBJ1-1; D call uncertain. The CDR3 runs 14 residues. Germline CDR1 is SNHLY and CDR2 is FYNNEI. The V and J ends lost 2 bases and 9 bases respectively, with 16 bases between them. The CDR3 spells CASSEYQQAKQAFF. CDR3 in DNA: TGTGCCAGCAGTGAATATCAGCAGGCCAAACAAGCTTTCTTT.

The chain carries TRBV6-1 and TRBJ2-5; the match to TRBD1 covers 7 bases. With 10 bases clipped from V and 4 bases from J, the junction kept 15 bases outside the gene matches. CDR3 length: 15 amino acids. CDR1 and CDR2 (germline): MNHNS, SASEGT. The CDR3 DNA is TGTGCCACCGCGATTGCGACAGGGTTAGGAGAGACCCAGTACTTC. Translation: CATAIATGLGETQYF.

This clone was found a few times. The J gene is TRBJ1-6, the V gene TRBV6-1, with D unclear. CDR1 and CDR2 from the germline V gene are MNHNS and SASEGT. CDR3 length: 15 residues. V was pared by 4 bases and J by 13 bases, with 20 bases between. The chain's CDR3 is CASSGGGEGKWPLHF. CDR3 nucleotides: TGTGCCAGCAGTGGAGGCGGGGAGGGTAAGTGGCCCCTCCACTTT.

The chain uses TRBV30 and TRBJ1-4, with TRBD1 identical over 9 bases. With V trimmed by 0 bases and J by 9 bases, 11 bases remained unmatched. The CDR3 sequence is 16 residues long. Germline loops: CDR1 GTSNPN, CDR2 SVGIG (reference sequence). The CDR3 sequence: CAWSVPARDRAKKLFF. For the CDR3, the DNA is TGTGCCTGGAGTGTACCAGCCCGGGACAGGGCCAAAAAACTGTTTTTT.

A single count supports this clone. The chain joins TRBV29-1 to TRBJ1-1; D not resolved. The CDR3 runs to 13 residues. Germline-derived CDR1 and CDR2 are SQVTM and ANQGSEA. Trimming removed 4 bases from V and 0 bases from J, with 9 bases in between. The CDR3 loop is CSVVWALNTEAFF. In nucleotides, the CDR3 is TGCAGCGTTGTATGGGCCTTGAACACTGAAGCTTTCTTT.

This chain connects TRBV2 to TRBJ2-3, with 8 nucleotides matching TRBD2. The germline V gene encodes CDR1 SNHLY and CDR2 FYNNEI. V lost 7 bases and J lost 0; bases outside the gene matches: 6. The CDR3 length is 15 residues. CDR3 sequence: CASTGRGMSTDTQYF. In DNA, the CDR3 is TGTGCCAGCACCGGGAGGGGTATGAGCACAGATACGCAGTATTTT.

This rearrangement joins TRBV19 to TRBJ2-2; 12 positions match TRBD1. Germline CDR1 LNHDA, CDR2 SQIVND (reference sequence). The CDR3 has 17 residues. Trimming at V came to 4 bases and at J to 12 bases, leaving 15 bases not matched to a gene. This chain's CDR3 is CASSTPPGQGAFGKLFF. Written as DNA, the CDR3 is TGTGCCAGTAGTACTCCTCCGGGACAGGGGGCTTTTGGGAAGCTGTTTTTT.

The chain has TRBV28 and TRBJ1-2; maybe TRBD1 (6 bases). The germline V gene has CDR1 MDHEN and CDR2 SYDVKM. The CDR3 runs to 12 residues. V gave up 7 bases and J gave up 6 bases, with 12 bases separating them. The CDR3 coding sequence is TGTGCCAGCATGCCAGGGGCTCATGGCTACACCTTC. Its translation: CASMPGAHGYTF.

V gene TRBV6-1 combines with J gene TRBJ1-2; 9 nucleotides match TRBD1. This CDR3 contains 14 residues. The V gene end was trimmed by 3 bases and the J gene end by 7 bases; junction bases not matched to a gene: 6. Germline values: CDR1 MNHNS, CDR2 SASEGT. The CDR3 coding sequence is TGTGCCAGCAGTGATTTGGGACAGGGTCTTGGCTACACCTTC. Protein: CASSDLGQGLGYTF.

The chain links TRBV6-5 to TRBJ1-2; 10 nucleotides align to TRBD1. The V segment lost 0 bases and the J segment 8 bases; nucleotides outside the gene matches: 3. Germline values: CDR1 MNHEY, CDR2 SVGAGI. The CDR3 covers 14 residues. The CDR3: CASSYSTGGGGYTF. Here the CDR3 DNA reads TGTGCCAGCAGTTACTCGACAGGGGGCGGGGGCTACACCTTC.

The V call is TRBV19, the J call TRBJ2-3; 9 bases line up with TRBD1. J lost 5 bases, V lost 3 bases, and 3 bases had no gene match. Per the germline V gene, CDR1 is LNHDA and CDR2 is SQIVND (reference sequence). The CDR3 covers 14 residues. In DNA form, the CDR3 reads TGTGCCAGTAGTATCTACAGGGGGCGAGATACGCAGTATTTT. Amino acid sequence: CASSIYRGRDTQYF.

This clone came up a few times. The chain couples TRBV27 to TRBJ2-1; 7 bases are shared with TRBD2. Germline V gene lookup returns CDR1 MNHEY and CDR2 SMNVEV (reference sequence). V trimming: 0 bases; J trimming: 0 bases; junction bases outside the gene matches: 8. The CDR3 is 18 amino acids. The DNA for the CDR3 is TGTGCCAGCAGTTTATCGCCGGTGGGGAGGGGCTCCTACAATGAGCAGTTCTTC. It translates to CASSLSPVGRGSYNEQFF.

This chain links TRBV11-2 with TRBJ2-5; possibly TRBD1 for D (5 bases). The CDR3 totals 14 residues. Between the trimmed V and J ends, which lost 5 bases and 5 bases, there was a span of 15 bases. The germline V gene encodes CDR1 SGHAT and CDR2 FQNNGV. Here the CDR3 DNA reads TGTGCCAGCAGCCTGCAGGGTGTAGGGGAGACCCAGTACTTC. It translates to CASSLQGVGETQYF.

The chain carries TRBV5-4 and TRBJ2-2; no clear D gene. The CDR3 is made up of 13 amino acids. Trimming pared 2 bases from V and 7 bases from J, leaving 9 bases between. CDR1 and CDR2 from the germline V gene are SGHNT and YYREEE (reference sequence). CDR3 coding DNA: TGTGCCAGCAGCTTAGCCCTAGGCGGGGAGCTGTTTTTT. Translated, it gives CASSLALGGELFF.